Listed below are T cell receptor beta chains from one sample, sequenced in a study of response to subunit inactivated influenza vaccine. TCRdb re-derived calls from the RT-PCR reads in MiXCR, one entry per CDR3 protein. Found here are over 650,000 distinct CDR3 sequences, roughly 18% of them singletons; the top ten hold about 11%. The source material was PBMCs from blood, sampled 4 to 6 days after vaccination. These TCRs come from a man between 50 and 59 years old who received an inactivated influenza vaccine. Each CDR3 is given with its conserved first and last residue. Each record gives: clone size, D gene, J gene, V gene, CDR3 protein, CDR3 DNA. The D gene is left open where the match is weak. Only part of the rows carry a size: once, few, many, or a class if the clone is expanded.

clone_size: many
d_call: .
j_call: TRBJ2-7
v_call: TRBV7-2
cdr3_aa: CASSLSGGADSHEQYF
cdr3_nt: TGTGCCAGCAGCTTAAGTGGGGGGGCAGACTCCCACGAGCAGTACTTC

clone_size: few
d_call: .
j_call: TRBJ2-3
v_call: TRBV18
cdr3_aa: CASSPLRGTDTQYF
cdr3_nt: TGTGCCAGCTCACCACTCAGGGGCACAGATACGCAGTATTTT

clone_size: few
d_call: TRBD2
j_call: TRBJ2-7
v_call: TRBV29-1
cdr3_aa: CSVTSPGLAGGQYF
cdr3_nt: TGCAGCGTTACCAGCCCGGGACTAGCGGGGGGGCAGTACTTC

clone_size: .
d_call: .
j_call: TRBJ2-7
v_call: TRBV20-1
cdr3_aa: CSARDLDRRYEQYF
cdr3_nt: TGCAGTGCTAGAGATCTGGATAGGAGGTACGAGCAGTACTTC

clone_size: many
d_call: .
j_call: TRBJ2-7
v_call: TRBV7-2
cdr3_aa: CASSLITSLYEQYF
cdr3_nt: TGTGCCAGCAGCTTAATTACTAGCCTGTACGAGCAGTACTTC

clone_size: few
d_call: .
j_call: TRBJ2-1
v_call: TRBV9
cdr3_aa: CASSVGATDNEQFF
cdr3_nt: TGTGCCAGCAGCGTCGGGGCGACCGACAATGAGCAGTTCTTC

clone_size: .
d_call: TRBD2
j_call: TRBJ2-7
v_call: TRBV30
cdr3_aa: CAWSVAGDGEQYF
cdr3_nt: TGTGCCTGGAGTGTGGCGGGAGACGGCGAGCAGTACTTC

clone_size: .
d_call: .
j_call: TRBJ1-6
v_call: TRBV4-2
cdr3_aa: CASSQELTGKRGLHF
cdr3_nt: TGTGCCAGCAGCCAAGAACTTACAGGGAAACGGGGCCTCCACTTT

clone_size: few
d_call: .
j_call: TRBJ2-3
v_call: TRBV7-2
cdr3_aa: CASSRLDGEPDTQYF
cdr3_nt: TGTGCCAGCAGCCGACTCGACGGGGAACCTGATACGCAGTATTTT

clone_size: .
d_call: TRBD1
j_call: TRBJ2-1
v_call: TRBV10-3
cdr3_aa: CAISRYQSGQGIYNEQFF
cdr3_nt: TGTGCCATCAGCAGATACCAAAGTGGACAGGGCATTTACAATGAGCAGTTCTTC

clone_size: once
d_call: TRBD2
j_call: TRBJ2-1
v_call: TRBV5-1
cdr3_aa: CASSPTSGREGRGEQFF
cdr3_nt: TGCGCCAGCAGCCCGACTAGCGGGAGGGAAGGGAGGGGTGAGCAGTTCTTC

clone_size: .
d_call: .
j_call: TRBJ2-5
v_call: TRBV18
cdr3_aa: CASSQTDPTQETQYF
cdr3_nt: TGTGCCAGCTCCCAGACAGATCCCACGCAAGAGACCCAGTACTTC

clone_size: .
d_call: TRBD2
j_call: TRBJ2-5
v_call: TRBV20-1
cdr3_aa: CSAPTGTSGSLGTQYF
cdr3_nt: TGCAGTGCCCCGACCGGGACTAGCGGGAGTTTAGGGACCCAGTACTTC

clone_size: once
d_call: TRBD1
j_call: TRBJ1-3
v_call: TRBV20-1
cdr3_aa: CSAGKPGTGSYTIYF
cdr3_nt: TGCAGTGCTGGCAAGCCCGGGACAGGGTCTTACACCATATATTTT

clone_size: .
d_call: TRBD1
j_call: TRBJ2-7
v_call: TRBV11-2
cdr3_aa: CASRPGTGASEQYF
cdr3_nt: TGTGCCAGCAGGCCCGGGACAGGGGCTTCCGAGCAGTACTTC

clone_size: many
d_call: .
j_call: TRBJ1-1
v_call: TRBV29-1
cdr3_aa: CSVEGGQNTEAFF
cdr3_nt: TGCAGCGTCGAAGGAGGTCAGAACACTGAAGCTTTCTTT

clone_size: few
d_call: TRBD2
j_call: TRBJ2-7
v_call: TRBV5-1
cdr3_aa: CASSLGAGGAYEQYF
cdr3_nt: TGCGCCAGCAGCTTGGGAGCCGGGGGGGCCTACGAGCAGTACTTC

clone_size: .
d_call: .
j_call: TRBJ1-2
v_call: TRBV3-1
cdr3_aa: CASSLMRTDYGYTF
cdr3_nt: TGTGCCAGCAGTCTGATGAGGACAGACTATGGCTACACCTTC

clone_size: few
d_call: TRBD2
j_call: TRBJ2-1
v_call: TRBV20-1
cdr3_aa: CSASLAGELVNEQFF
cdr3_nt: TGCAGTGCCTCTTTAGCGGGGGAGCTGGTCAATGAGCAGTTCTTC

clone_size: .
d_call: .
j_call: TRBJ1-2
v_call: TRBV3-1
cdr3_aa: CASSQAGRPNYGYTF
cdr3_nt: TGTGCCAGCAGCCAAGCTGGGAGACCTAACTATGGCTACACCTTC

clone_size: few
d_call: .
j_call: TRBJ2-7
v_call: TRBV5-1
cdr3_aa: CASSSNLEQYF
cdr3_nt: TGCGCCAGCAGCTCCAATTTGGAGCAGTACTTC

clone_size: .
d_call: TRBD1
j_call: TRBJ1-2
v_call: TRBV5-1
cdr3_aa: CASSLPGTDYGYTF
cdr3_nt: TGCGCCAGCAGCTTACCTGGGACAGACTATGGCTACACCTTC

clone_size: few
d_call: .
j_call: TRBJ2-3
v_call: TRBV24-1
cdr3_aa: CATSDRTAGADTQYF
cdr3_nt: TGTGCCACCAGTGATCGAACCGCAGGGGCAGATACGCAGTATTTT

clone_size: few
d_call: .
j_call: TRBJ2-1
v_call: TRBV20-1
cdr3_aa: CSANGRSSYNEQFF
cdr3_nt: TGCAGTGCTAATGGACGGAGCTCCTACAATGAGCAGTTCTTC